These 9 T cell receptor beta chains share one sample of origin, sequenced in a study of T cell clonality in common variable immunodeficiency. TCRdb's table, derived via immunoSEQ multiplex PCR, lists solely in-frame clones and lacks some. Recorded here are 40,000 to 65,000 clones, none singletons. Sample: peripheral blood mononuclear cells. The receptors derive from a person aged 18-69 years in good health.

In the case of this clone: The DNA ends 3 residues before the CDR3 does, and the rest of the CDR3 is filled in from the germline J gene. The V call is TRBV2, the J call TRBJ2-3, with 15 bases that match TRBD2. Germline V lookup: CDR1 SNHLY, CDR2 FYNNEI. This CDR3 region has 17 residues. The part of the CDR3 DNA that was read is TGTGCCAGCAGTGCCCGCGGACTAGCGGGGGGGGGAGAGACG. Translating it yields CASSARGLAGGGET. The whole CDR3 sequence is CASSARGLAGGGETQYF.

This clone has ten or more counts. The read ends 3 residues shy of where the CDR3 ends; the end is completed using the germline J gene. The V call is TRBV30, the J call TRBJ2-1, with 10 bases aligning to TRBD2. Trimming took 4 bases from V and 9 from J; bases not matched to a gene: 6. The germline V gene encodes CDR1 GTSNPN and CDR2 SVGIG (reference sequence). The CDR3 length is 13 residues. The CDR3 protein is CAWTLAGGIEQFF. The CDR3 bases that were read are TGTGCCTGGACGTTAGCGGGAGGTATTGAG.

This clone was observed many times. The missing CDR3 end, 3 residues past where the read stops, is filled in from the germline J gene. This chain links TRBV19 with TRBJ2-3; the D gene is possibly TRBD2 (7 bases). This CDR3 has 18 residues. The V and J ends lost 4 bases and 1 base respectively, with 21 bases between them. Germline CDR1 LNHDA, CDR2 SQIVND (reference sequence). The covered CDR3 bases are TGTGCCAGTAGTAGGCGTACCGGGGGGCGGCGTGGCACAGATACG. This sequence encodes CASSRRTGGRRGTDT. The CDR3, in full, reads CASSRRTGGRRGTDTQYF.

This clone was picked up many times. The CDR3 extends 3 residues past the end of the read, so its final part is completed from the germline J gene. The chain uses TRBV18 and TRBJ1-2; TRBD1 aligns across 8 bases. The V gene end was trimmed by 11 bases and the J gene end by 4 bases; junction bases not matched to a gene: 9. The CDR3 extends over 13 amino acids. The germline CDR1 and CDR2 sequences are KGHSH and LQKENI. The CDR3 sequence is CAGGQGPTYGYTF. The CDR3 bases that were read are TGTGCCGGTGGACAGGGACCCACCTATGGC. Complete variable domain (other parts from reference TRBV18 and TRBJ1-2): NAGVMQNPRHLVRRRGQEARLRCSPMKGHSHVYWYRQLPEEGLKFMVYLQKENIIDESGMPKERFSAEFPKEGPSILRIQQVVRGDSAAYFCAGGQGPTYGYTFGSGTRLTVV.

This clone occurred many times. The read finishes 3 residues shy of the CDR3 end, and the germline J gene is used to complete it. The gene calls are TRBV7-2 and TRBJ2-3; 16 bases agree with TRBD2. The CDR3 consists of 14 residues. Germline loops: CDR1 SGHTA, CDR2 FQGNSA. This chain's CDR3 is CASSGTSGRETQYF. Incomplete CDR3 DNA: TGTGCCAGCAGCGGGACTAGCGGGAGGGAGACG.

This clone showed up many times. Germline and junction disagree at one end, which may indicate a read error. The CDR3 goes on 3 residues after the read ends, and that part is filled in from the germline J gene. The rearrangement links TRBV4-2 to TRBJ2-5, with D possibly TRBD1 on 5 matching bases. The germline CDR1 and CDR2 sequences are LGHNA and YNFKEQ. The CDR3 covers 14 residues. CDR3 DNA (partial): TGCGCCAGCAGCCAAGCAGGGTTGGTGGAGACC. It specifies CASSQAGLVET. The complete CDR3 reads CASSQAGLVETQYF.

In this sample, this clone turned up many times. Read data end 3 residues before the CDR3 end; the end is taken from the germline J gene. J is TRBJ2-7 and V is TRBV6-2 or TRBV6-3; 8 positions agree with TRBD1. Germline V gives CDR1 MNHEY, CDR2 SVGEGT. This CDR3 spans 13 amino acids. Trimming removed 6 bases from V and 3 bases from J; junction bases left unmatched: 4. CDR3 DNA (partial): TGTGCCAGCAGAACTGACAGGGGCTACGAG. It specifies CASRTDRGYE. The entire CDR3 is CASRTDRGYEQYF.

This clone was recorded many times. Read sequence stops 3 residues before the CDR3 end, and the germline J gene provides the missing end. This rearrangement joins TRBV6-1 to TRBJ2-7; perhaps TRBD1 as D (6 bases). The CDR3 consists of 15 residues. Trimming left V 0 bases short and J 3 bases short, with 12 bases between. The germline V gene encodes CDR1 MNHNS and CDR2 SASEGT. The sequenced part of the CDR3 DNA is TGTGCCAGCAGTGAAGCGGTATTCAGGGGCTACGAG. As protein: CASSEAVFRGYE. The complete CDR3 reads CASSEAVFRGYEQYF.

This clone was recorded at least ten times. The observed sequence ends 3 residues before the CDR3 terminus, with the missing tail filled in from the germline J gene. This chain uses TRBV7-9 with TRBJ2-7; D not resolved. CDR1 and CDR2 (germline): SEHNR, FQNEAQ (reference sequence). V lost 4 bases and J lost 3, with 7 bases in between. The CDR3 is made up of 12 amino acids. CDR3 DNA (partial): TGTGCCAGCAGCTCCTCTAGCTACGAG. Protein sequence: CASSSSSYE. The complete CDR3 reads CASSSSSYEQYF.